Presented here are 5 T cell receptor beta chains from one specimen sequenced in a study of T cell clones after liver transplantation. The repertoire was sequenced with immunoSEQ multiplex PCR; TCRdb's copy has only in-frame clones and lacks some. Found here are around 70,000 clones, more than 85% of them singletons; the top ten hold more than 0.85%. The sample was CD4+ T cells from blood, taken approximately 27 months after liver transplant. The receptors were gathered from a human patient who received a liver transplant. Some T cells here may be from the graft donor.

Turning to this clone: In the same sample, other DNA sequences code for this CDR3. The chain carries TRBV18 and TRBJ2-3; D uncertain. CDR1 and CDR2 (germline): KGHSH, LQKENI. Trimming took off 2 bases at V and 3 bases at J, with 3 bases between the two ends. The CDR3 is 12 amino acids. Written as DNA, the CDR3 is TGTGCCAGCTCACCAAGTACAGATACGCAGTATTTT. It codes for CASSPSTDTQYF.

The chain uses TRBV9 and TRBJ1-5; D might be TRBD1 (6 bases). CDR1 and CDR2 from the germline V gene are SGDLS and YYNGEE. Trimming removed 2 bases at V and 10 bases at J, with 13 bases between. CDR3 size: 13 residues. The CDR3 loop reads CASSVAGEGPQHF. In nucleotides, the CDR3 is TGTGCCAGCAGCGTCGCAGGGGAGGGCCCCCAGCATTTT.

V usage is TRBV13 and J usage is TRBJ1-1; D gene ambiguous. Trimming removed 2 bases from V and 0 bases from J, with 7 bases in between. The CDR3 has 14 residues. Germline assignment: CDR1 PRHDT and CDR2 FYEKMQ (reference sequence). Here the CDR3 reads CASSLKTVNTEAFF. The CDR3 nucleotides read TGTGCCAGCAGCTTAAAGACGGTGAACACTGAAGCTTTCTTT.

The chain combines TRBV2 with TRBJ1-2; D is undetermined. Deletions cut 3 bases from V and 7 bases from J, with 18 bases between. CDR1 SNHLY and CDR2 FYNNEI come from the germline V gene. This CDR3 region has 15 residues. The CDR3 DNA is TGTGCCAGCAGTGATTCGGTCAGGAGCGCGTCTGGCTACACCTTC. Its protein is CASSDSVRSASGYTF.

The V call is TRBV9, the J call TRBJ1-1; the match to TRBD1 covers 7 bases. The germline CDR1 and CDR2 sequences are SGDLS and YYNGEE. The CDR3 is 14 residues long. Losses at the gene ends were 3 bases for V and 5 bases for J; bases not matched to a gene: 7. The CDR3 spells CASSGEGARTEAFF. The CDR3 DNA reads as TGTGCCAGCAGCGGTGAGGGGGCAAGAACTGAAGCTTTCTTT.